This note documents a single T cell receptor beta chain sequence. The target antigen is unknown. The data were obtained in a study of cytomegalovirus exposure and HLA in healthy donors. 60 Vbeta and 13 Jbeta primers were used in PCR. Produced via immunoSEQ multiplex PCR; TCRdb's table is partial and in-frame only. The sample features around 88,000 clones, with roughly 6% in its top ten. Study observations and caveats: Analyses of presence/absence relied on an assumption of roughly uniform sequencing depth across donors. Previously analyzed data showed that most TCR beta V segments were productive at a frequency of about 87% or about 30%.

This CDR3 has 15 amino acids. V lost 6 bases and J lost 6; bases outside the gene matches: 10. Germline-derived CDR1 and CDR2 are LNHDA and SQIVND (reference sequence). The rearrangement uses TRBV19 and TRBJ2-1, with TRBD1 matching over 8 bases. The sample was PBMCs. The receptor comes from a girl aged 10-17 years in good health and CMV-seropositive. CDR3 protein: CASSPPGTGINEQFF. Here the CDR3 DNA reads TGTGCCAGTAGCCCGCCGGGGACAGGAATCAATGAGCAGTTCTTC.